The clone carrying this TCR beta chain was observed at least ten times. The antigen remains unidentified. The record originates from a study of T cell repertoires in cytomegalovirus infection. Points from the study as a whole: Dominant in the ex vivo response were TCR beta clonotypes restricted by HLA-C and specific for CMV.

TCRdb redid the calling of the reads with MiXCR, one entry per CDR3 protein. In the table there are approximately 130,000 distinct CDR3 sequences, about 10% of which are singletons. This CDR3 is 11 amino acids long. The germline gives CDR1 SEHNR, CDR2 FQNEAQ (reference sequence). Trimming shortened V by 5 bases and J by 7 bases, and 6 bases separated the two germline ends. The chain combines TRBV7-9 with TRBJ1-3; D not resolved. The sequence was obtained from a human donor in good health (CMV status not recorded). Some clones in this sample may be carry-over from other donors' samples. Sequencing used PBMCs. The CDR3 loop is CASSPNNTIYF. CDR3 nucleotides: TGTGCCAGCAGCCCCAACAACACCATATATTTT.